The 20 T cell receptor beta chains below were found in one sample sequenced in a study of OX40 agonist ivuxolimab in advanced cancers. Here immunoSEQ multiplex PCR was the method, and the copy in TCRdb shows in-frame clones only, minus some. The repertoire holds over 40,000 clones, about 80% seen once, with about 3% in the top ten. This specimen consisted of CD4+ or CD8+ T cells sorted from blood, obtained in a trial of the OX40 agonist ivuxolimab. The receptors come from an adult with an advanced solid tumor such as melanoma, head and neck, liver or kidney cancer.

This chain uses TRBV6-5 with TRBJ1-1; possibly TRBD1 for D (5 bases). The CDR3 has 13 amino acids. Trimming pared 6 bases from V and 3 bases from J, leaving 11 bases between. Germline V gene sequence: CDR1 MNHEY, CDR2 SVGAGI. The CDR3 loop reads CASSLGEYTEAFF. CDR3 bases: TGTGCCAGCAGCCTAGGGGAGTACACTGAAGCTTTCTTT.

The gene calls are TRBV5-4 and TRBJ2-5; the D gene is possibly TRBD2 (5 bases). Germline loops: CDR1 SGHNT, CDR2 YYREEE (reference sequence). The V end was cut by 3 bases, the J end by 5 bases, with 11 bases between. There are 13 residues in the CDR3. The CDR3 sequence is CASSSAGVETQYF. For the CDR3, the DNA is TGTGCCAGCAGCTCCGCGGGCGTGGAGACCCAGTACTTC. Full variable domain (rest looked up from reference TRBV5-4 and TRBJ2-5): ETGVTQSPTHLIKTRGQQVTLRCSSQSGHNTVSWYQQALGQGPQFIFQYYREEENGRGNFPPRFSGLQFPNYSSELNVNALELDDSALYLCASSSAGVETQYFGPGTRLLVL.

The chain carries TRBV10-1 and TRBJ2-1, with D possibly matching TRBD2 (5 bases). CDR3 length: 13 amino acids. CDR1 and CDR2 from the germline V gene are WNHNN and SYGVQD (reference sequence). V lost 5 bases and J lost 9, with 14 bases in between. CDR3 protein: CASSPSRATEQFF. In DNA form, the CDR3 reads TGCGCCAGCAGTCCTAGCAGAGCCACTGAGCAGTTCTTC.

The chain is built from TRBV11-2 and TRBJ1-6; 8 nucleotides line up with TRBD1. J lost 2 bases, V lost 6 bases, and 3 bases had no gene match. The CDR3 is 15 residues long. Germline V gene sequence: CDR1 SGHAT, CDR2 FQNNGV. CDR3 sequence reads: CASRKQGAYNSPLHF. Written as DNA, the CDR3 is TGTGCCAGCAGAAAACAGGGGGCCTATAATTCACCCCTCCACTTT. Filled out from reference TRBV11-2 and TRBJ1-6, the complete variable domain reads EAGVAQSPRYKIIEKRQSVAFWCNPISGHATLYWYQQILGQGPKLLIQFQNNGVVDDSQLPKDRFSAERLKGVDSTLKIQPAKLEDSAVYLCASRKQGAYNSPLHFGNGTRLTVT.

The chain links TRBV11-3 to TRBJ1-3, with D hard to call. The CDR3 spans 14 residues. V was shortened by 2 bases and J by 0 bases, with 5 bases between the two germline ends. Germline-derived CDR1 and CDR2 are SGHNT and YENEEA. CDR3 residues: CASSLLGSGNTIYF. The CDR3 DNA sequence: TGTGCCAGCAGCTTACTAGGCTCTGGAAACACCATATATTTT.

This clone has more than one count but fewer than ten. V gene TRBV15 combines with J gene TRBJ2-5; D could derive from TRBD1 or TRBD2 (5 bases each). CDR3 size: 14 residues. Germline V gene sequence: CDR1 LNHNV, CDR2 YYDKDF (reference sequence). V was shortened by 5 bases and J by 8 bases, with 18 bases between the two germline ends. CDR3 DNA sequence: TGTGCCACCAGCGGGAGACAGACCGAAAGAACCCAGTACTTC. Encoded protein: CATSGRQTERTQYF.

The chain recombines TRBV19 with TRBJ1-3, with D perhaps TRBD1 (6 bases). The CDR3 length is 16 residues. Germline-derived CDR1 and CDR2 are LNHDA and SQIVND (reference sequence). With 10 bases removed from V and 0 bases from J, the gap between germline ends came to 19 bases. CDR3 bases: TGTGCCACCTGGGCGGGGGGCCCTCTCTCTGGAAACACCATATATTTT. Translation gives CATWAGGPLSGNTIYF.

This clone was detected only a few times. The chain has TRBV12-5 and TRBJ2-7; TRBD1 matches 10 bases. CDR3 size: 14 residues. CDR1 and CDR2 (germline): LGHNT, FRNRAP. V lost 2 bases to trimming and J lost 4 bases; unmatched junction nucleotides: 2. DNA of the CDR3: TGTGCTAGTGGTTTGTGGACAGGGGGGTACGAGCAGTACTTC. This translates into CASGLWTGGYEQYF.

This chain joins TRBV7-9 and TRBJ2-5, with D maybe TRBD2 (6 bases). The V end lost 5 bases, the J end lost 4 bases, and 8 bases lay between the germline ends. Germline V lookup: CDR1 SEHNR, CDR2 FQNEAQ (reference sequence). CDR3 size: 12 residues. The CDR3 DNA reads as TGTGCCAGCAGCCAGGAGGGAGAGACCCAGTACTTC. It yields the protein CASSQEGETQYF.

The CDR3 loop is CSVGGPQSGGAYEQYF. In DNA form, the CDR3 reads TGCAGCGTTGGAGGCCCTCAGAGCGGGGGGGCCTACGAGCAGTACTTC. The V call is TRBV29-1, the J call TRBJ2-7, with 10 bases lining up with TRBD2. Germline-derived CDR1 and CDR2 are SQVTM and ANQGSEA. Unmatched junction bases numbered 11, after V lost 4 bases and J lost 2 bases. The CDR3 runs 16 residues.

J is TRBJ1-1 and V is TRBV10-3, with 9 bases matching TRBD1. The CDR3 extends over 18 amino acids. V shed 6 bases and J 0 bases; nucleotides not matched to a gene: 14. CDR1 ENHRY and CDR2 SYGVKD come from the germline V gene. The CDR3 here is CAISENRGRRYMNTEAFF. CDR3 DNA: TGTGCCATCAGCGAGAACAGGGGGCGTCGGTACATGAACACTGAAGCTTTCTTT.

The rearrangement links TRBV6-5 to TRBJ2-1; either TRBD1 or TRBD2 may supply D (5 bases each). CDR1 MNHEY and CDR2 SVGAGI come from the germline V gene. Trimming pared 6 bases from V and 4 bases from J, leaving 10 bases between. The CDR3 sequence is 13 residues long. The CDR3 is CASRGVGYNEQFF. Written as DNA, the CDR3 is TGTGCCAGCAGGGGGGTCGGGTACAATGAGCAGTTCTTC.

The V gene is TRBV18, the J gene TRBJ1-1, with TRBD1 identical over 9 bases. The CDR3 sequence is 14 residues long. With V trimmed by 6 bases and J by 4 bases, 6 bases remained unmatched. Germline V lookup: CDR1 KGHSH, CDR2 LQKENI. This CDR3 reads CASSTQGAGTEAFF. The CDR3 nucleotides are TGTGCCAGCTCGACACAGGGGGCTGGCACTGAAGCTTTCTTT.

The rearrangement joins TRBV5-1 to TRBJ2-3, with D possibly being TRBD2 (5 bases). Per germline, CDR1 SGHRS and CDR2 YFSETQ. V lost 0 bases to trimming and J lost 2 bases, with 7 bases between them. The CDR3 covers 14 residues. CDR3 sequence (DNA): TGCGCCAGCAGCTTGGCTAGCCTCACAGATACGCAGTATTTT. Translated, it gives CASSLASLTDTQYF.

The V and J genes are TRBV4-2 and TRBJ2-2; 16 positions match TRBD2. This CDR3 is 20 amino acids long. With V trimmed by 2 bases and J by 4 bases, 10 bases remained unmatched. CDR1 and CDR2 (germline): LGHNA, YNFKEQ. As DNA, the CDR3 is TGTGCCAGCAGCCAATACCCGGGACTAGCGGGGGGGCTGGGCACCGGGGAGCTGTTTTTT. Amino acid sequence: CASSQYPGLAGGLGTGELFF.

V usage is TRBV5-1 and J usage is TRBJ2-7; possibly TRBD1 for D (5 bases). V shed 5 bases and J shed 8 bases, with 11 bases lying between them. The CDR3 sequence is 11 residues long. Germline assignment: CDR1 SGHRS and CDR2 YFSETQ. CDR3 coding DNA: TGCGCCAGCAGTTCCTCAGGGAAGCAGTACTTC. Protein sequence: CASSSSGKQYF. Full variable domain (missing parts from reference TRBV5-1 and TRBJ2-7): KAGVTQTPRYLIKTRGQQVTLSCSPISGHRSVSWYQQTPGQGLQFLFEYFSETQRNKGNFPGRFSGRQFSNSRSEMNVSTLELGDSALYLCASSSSGKQYFGPGTRLTVT.

The rearrangement links TRBV7-2 to TRBJ2-3, with unresolved D. The CDR3 has 16 amino acids. Germline CDR1 reads SGHTA; CDR2 reads FQGNSA. The germline V and J ends were trimmed by 1 base and 1 base, with 12 bases remaining between them. The CDR3 sequence is CASSLGAMVRTDTQYF. CDR3 bases: TGTGCCAGCAGCTTAGGGGCTATGGTTCGCACAGATACGCAGTATTTT.

The chain has TRBV6-5 and TRBJ1-1, with TRBD1 matching 7 bases. The germline V gene encodes CDR1 MNHEY and CDR2 SVGAGI. After removal of 4 bases from V and 4 bases from J, the junction contained 6 bases not matched to a gene. CDR3 length equals 14 residues. The CDR3, as DNA: TGTGCCAGCAGTTGGCAGGGGGATAGCACTGAAGCTTTCTTT. It specifies CASSWQGDSTEAFF.

The rearrangement joins TRBV19 to TRBJ1-4; no clear D gene. Trimming shortened V by 5 bases and J by 8 bases, and 18 bases separated the two germline ends. The CDR3 has 15 residues. Germline V gene lookup returns CDR1 LNHDA and CDR2 SQIVND (reference sequence). CDR3: CASSPLLGREEKLFF. CDR3 coding DNA: TGTGCCAGTAGTCCCCTATTAGGGAGAGAAGAAAAACTGTTTTTT.

This clone has more than one count but fewer than ten. The CDR3 sequence is CASSIGGGDTEAFF. The DNA of the CDR3 is TGTGCCAGTAGTATCGGTGGCGGGGACACTGAAGCTTTCTTT. This chain connects TRBV19 to TRBJ1-1; D is undetermined. The CDR3 runs to 14 residues. V lost 3 bases, J lost 3 bases, and 11 bases lay in between. Per the germline V gene, CDR1 is LNHDA and CDR2 is SQIVND (reference sequence).